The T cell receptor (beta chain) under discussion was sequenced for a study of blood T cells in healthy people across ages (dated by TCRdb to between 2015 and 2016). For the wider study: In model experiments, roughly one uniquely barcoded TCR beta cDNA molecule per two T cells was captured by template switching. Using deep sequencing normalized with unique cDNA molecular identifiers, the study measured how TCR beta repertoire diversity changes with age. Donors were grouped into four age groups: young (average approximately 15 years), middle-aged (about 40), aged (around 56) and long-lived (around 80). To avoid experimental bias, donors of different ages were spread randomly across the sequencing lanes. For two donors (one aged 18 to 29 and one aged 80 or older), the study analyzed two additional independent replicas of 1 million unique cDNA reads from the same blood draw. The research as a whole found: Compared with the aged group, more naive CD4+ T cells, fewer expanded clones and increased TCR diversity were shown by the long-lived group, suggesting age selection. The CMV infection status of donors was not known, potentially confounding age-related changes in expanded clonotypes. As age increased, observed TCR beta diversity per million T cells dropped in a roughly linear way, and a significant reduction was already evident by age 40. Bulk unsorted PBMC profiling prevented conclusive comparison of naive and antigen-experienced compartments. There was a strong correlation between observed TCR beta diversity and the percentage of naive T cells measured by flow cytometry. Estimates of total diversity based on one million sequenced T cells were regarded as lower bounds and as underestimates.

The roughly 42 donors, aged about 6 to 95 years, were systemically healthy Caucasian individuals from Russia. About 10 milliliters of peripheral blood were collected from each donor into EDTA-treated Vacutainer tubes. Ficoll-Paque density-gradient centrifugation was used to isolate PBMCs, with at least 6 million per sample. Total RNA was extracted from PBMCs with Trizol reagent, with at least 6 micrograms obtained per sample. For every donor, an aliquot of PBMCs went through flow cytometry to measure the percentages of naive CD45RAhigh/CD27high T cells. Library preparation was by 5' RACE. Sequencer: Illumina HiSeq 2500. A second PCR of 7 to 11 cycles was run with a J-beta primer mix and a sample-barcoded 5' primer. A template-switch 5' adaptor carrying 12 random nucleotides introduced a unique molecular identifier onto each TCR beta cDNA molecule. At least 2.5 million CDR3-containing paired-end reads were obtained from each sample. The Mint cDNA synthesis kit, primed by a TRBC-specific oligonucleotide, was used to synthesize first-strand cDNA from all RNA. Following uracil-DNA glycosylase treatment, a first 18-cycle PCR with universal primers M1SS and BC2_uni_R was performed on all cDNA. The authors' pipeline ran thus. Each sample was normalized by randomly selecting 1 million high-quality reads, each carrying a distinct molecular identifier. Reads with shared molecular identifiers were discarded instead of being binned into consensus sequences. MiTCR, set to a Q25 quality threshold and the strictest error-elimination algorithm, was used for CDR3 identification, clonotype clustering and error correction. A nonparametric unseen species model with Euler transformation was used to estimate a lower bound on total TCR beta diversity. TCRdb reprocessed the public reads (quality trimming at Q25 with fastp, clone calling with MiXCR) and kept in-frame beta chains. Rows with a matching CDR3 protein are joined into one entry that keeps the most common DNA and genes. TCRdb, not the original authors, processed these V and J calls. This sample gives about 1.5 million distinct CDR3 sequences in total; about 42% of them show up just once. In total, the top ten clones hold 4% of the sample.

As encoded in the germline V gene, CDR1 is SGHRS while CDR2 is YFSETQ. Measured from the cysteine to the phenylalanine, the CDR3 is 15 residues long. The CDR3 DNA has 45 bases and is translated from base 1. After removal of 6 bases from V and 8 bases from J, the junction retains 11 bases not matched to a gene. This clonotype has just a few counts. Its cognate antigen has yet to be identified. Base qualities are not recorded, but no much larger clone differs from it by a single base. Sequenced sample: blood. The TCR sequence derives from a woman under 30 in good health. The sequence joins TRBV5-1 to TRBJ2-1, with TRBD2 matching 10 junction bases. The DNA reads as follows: TGCGCCAGCACGAAGCGGGAGGGCCAAGATGATGAGCAGTTCTTC. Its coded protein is CASTKREGQDDEQFF.